Listed below are T cell receptor beta chains from one sample, sequenced in a study of blood T cell repertoires in COVID-19. Method: immunoSEQ multiplex PCR; TCRdb's copy keeps in-frame clones and lacks some. The sample carries 650,000 to 800,000 clones, 90% recorded once. Specimen: peripheral blood. Receptor source: a woman aged 18-29 years with acute or convalescent COVID-19. Both conserved end residues are trimmed from each CDR3. D genes are given only for firm matches.

j_call v_call d_call cdr3_aa
TRBJ1-1 TRBV5-4 TRBD1 ASSAGGITEAF
TRBJ1-5 TRBV7-9 . ASSLDGREGQPQH
TRBJ1-1 TRBV6-1 . ASSESFRTVNTEAF
TRBJ2-7 TRBV4-1 . ASSQGPGTYEQY
TRBJ1-2 TRBV27 . ASSLRGLGLYGYT
TRBJ2-1 TRBV11-2 . ASSNRDNYNEQF
TRBJ2-3 TRBV19 . ASSILRGLTDTQY
TRBJ1-6 TRBV19 . ASSIGATYNSPLH
TRBJ1-5 TRBV30 . ACGAILSNQPQH
TRBJ2-2 TRBV19 . ASSISRGRGFTGELF
TRBJ2-6 TRBV3-1/TRBV3-2 . ASSRRGSSGANVLT